These 2 T cell receptor beta chains came from one sample sequenced in a study of blood T cell repertoires in COVID-19. TCRdb's copy holds only in-frame clones and misses some; the assay was immunoSEQ multiplex PCR. The data hold approximately 220,000 clones, with about 85% observed a single time. Sequencing was done on a sample of PBMCs or T cells enriched from blood (not recorded which). Receptor source: a man aged 40-49 years who had recovered from COVID-19.

The rearrangement uses TRBV5-1 and TRBJ2-1; 10 bases match TRBD2. The V gene's germline CDR1 is SGHRS and CDR2 YFSETQ. Trimming at V came to 4 bases and at J to 6 bases, leaving 4 bases not matched to a gene. The CDR3 spans 14 residues. The CDR3, as DNA: TGCGCCAGCAGCCCCGGACTAGCGGCCAATGAGCAGTTCTTC. Translation gives CASSPGLAANEQFF.

This clone occurred a few times. V and J are TRBV29-1 and TRBJ2-7, with D possibly TRBD2 on 5 matching bases. CDR3 size: 13 residues. Germline CDR1 reads SQVTM; CDR2 reads ANQGSEA. Trimming left V 4 bases short and J 0 bases short, with 10 bases between. The CDR3 loop reads CSVVTSPSYEQYF. The CDR3 coding sequence is TGCAGCGTTGTCACTAGTCCCTCCTACGAGCAGTACTTC.